This entry lists 11 T cell receptor beta chains sequenced from one sample in a study of neurological immune-mediated disorders. Sample time point: longitudinal time-point 3. TCRdb analysed the 5' RACE reads with MiXCR anew, one entry per CDR3 protein. The sample consists of approximately 47,000 distinct CDR3 sequences, roughly 13% of them appearing once. The sample taken for sequencing was PBMCs. These receptors all stem from a male donor with HTLV-1-associated myelopathy (HAM/TSP).

In its sample, this clonotype was seen a few times. This chain links TRBV29-1 with TRBJ1-2; D possibly corresponds to TRBD1 (5 bases). Germline V gene sequence: CDR1 SQVTM, CDR2 ANQGSEA. V shed 4 bases and J shed 2 bases, with 8 bases lying between them. The CDR3 consists of 12 residues. The CDR3 loop reads CSVGQGNYGYTF. As DNA, the CDR3 is TGCAGCGTTGGGCAGGGAAACTATGGCTACACCTTC.

The sample holds many counts of this clonotype. The rearrangement joins TRBV5-1 to TRBJ1-4; D unresolved. This CDR3 has 17 amino acids. CDR1 and CDR2 from the germline V gene are SGHRS and YFSETQ. Trimming left V 0 bases short and J 7 bases short, with 19 bases between. The chain's CDR3 is CASSLVGTAGFGEKLFF. The CDR3 DNA reads as TGCGCCAGCAGCTTGGTGGGCACCGCGGGATTTGGTGAAAAACTGTTTTTT. Full variable domain (outside the CDR3, taken from reference TRBV5-1 and TRBJ1-4): KAGVTQTPRYLIKTRGQQVTLSCSPISGHRSVSWYQQTPGQGLQFLFEYFSETQRNKGNFPGRFSGRQFSNSRSEMNVSTLELGDSALYLCASSLVGTAGFGEKLFFGSGTQLSVL.

This clonotype was found many times. The chain carries TRBV28 and TRBJ2-7; possible D gene TRBD1, 5 bases. Germline CDR1 reads MDHEN; CDR2 reads SYDVKM. CDR3 length equals 11 residues. Trimming left V 4 bases short and J 6 bases short, with 7 bases between. Written as DNA, the CDR3 is TGTGCCAGCAGTTGGGGCTCCGAGCAGTACTTC. Its protein product is CASSWGSEQYF.

This clonotype was counted at least ten times. The gene calls are TRBV15 and TRBJ1-6, with TRBD1 matching over 7 bases. Looked up from germline, CDR1 is LNHNV and CDR2 is YYDKDF (reference sequence). Losses at the gene ends were 9 bases for V and 7 bases for J; bases not matched to a gene: 12. This CDR3 is 15 amino acids long. CDR3 DNA sequence: TGTGCCACGGAGGCAGGGGGATTGGAAAATTCACCCCTCCACTTT. It codes for CATEAGGLENSPLHF.

This clonotype was seen many times. This sequence joins TRBV6-2 or TRBV6-3 and TRBJ2-7, with D unresolved. Trimming removed 7 bases from V and 3 bases from J, with 10 bases in between. This CDR3 region has 12 residues. Germline V gene lookup returns CDR1 MNHEY and CDR2 SVGEGT. The CDR3 loop is CASTTGLYEQYF. In DNA form, the CDR3 reads TGTGCCAGCACCACGGGTCTCTACGAGCAGTACTTC.

V is TRBV11-3 and J is TRBJ2-5; D remains unclear. The CDR3 runs to 13 residues. Per the germline V gene, CDR1 is SGHNT and CDR2 is YENEEA. Trimming removed 5 bases from V and 5 bases from J, with 12 bases in between. The CDR3 DNA reads TGTGCCAGCAGCCCATTGAGGTTGGAGACCCAGTACTTC. This gives the protein CASSPLRLETQYF.

This clonotype was picked up many times. The rearrangement joins TRBV15 to TRBJ2-1, with 10 nucleotides matching TRBD2. The CDR3 loop spans 16 amino acids. CDR1 LNHNV and CDR2 YYDKDF come from the germline V gene (reference sequence). Trimming cost V 1 base and J 5 bases; bases outside gene matches: 5. The CDR3 here is CATSRGPSGGHNEQFF. CDR3 DNA: TGTGCCACCAGCAGAGGTCCTAGCGGGGGTCACAATGAGCAGTTCTTC. Combining the CDR3 with reference TRBV15 and TRBJ2-1 gives the whole variable domain DAMVIQNPRYQVTQFGKPVTLSCSQTLNHNVMYWYQQKSSQAPKLLFHYYDKDFNNEADTPDNFQSRRPNTSFCFLDIRSPGLGDTAMYLCATSRGPSGGHNEQFFGPGTRLTVL.

This clonotype appeared a few times. V and J are TRBV20-1 and TRBJ2-5; 8 bases agree with TRBD2. Looked up from germline, CDR1 is DFQATT and CDR2 is SNEGSKA (reference sequence). The CDR3 contains 14 residues. After removal of 1 base from V and 7 bases from J, the junction contained 8 bases not matched to a gene. CDR3: CSARVGGASGTQYF. The DNA of the CDR3 is TGCAGTGCTAGAGTCGGGGGGGCTAGCGGGACCCAGTACTTC.

This clonotype was detected many times. The V and J genes are TRBV7-9 and TRBJ1-1; D gene unclear. Germline V gives CDR1 SEHNR, CDR2 FQNEAQ (reference sequence). V gave up 5 bases and J gave up 11 bases, with 15 bases separating them. The CDR3 covers 12 residues. CDR3 region: CASSPEAPGAFF. The CDR3 region has the DNA TGTGCCAGCAGCCCAGAGGCCCCGGGGGCTTTCTTT.

By its share, this clonotype is large. The chain carries TRBV7-9 and TRBJ2-1; D remains unclear. Germline lookup yields CDR1 SEHNR and CDR2 FQNEAQ (reference sequence). V lost 10 bases and J 0 bases, leaving 16 bases between the germline ends. The CDR3 totals 15 residues. The CDR3 loop reads CATLPDRSSYNEQFF. CDR3 DNA: TGTGCCACCCTCCCTGACCGTAGCTCCTACAATGAGCAGTTCTTC.

At least ten counts were recorded for this clonotype. The J gene is TRBJ2-1, the V gene TRBV5-1; D unclear. The CDR3 loop spans 13 amino acids. Looked up from germline, CDR1 is SGHRS and CDR2 is YFSETQ. Trimming stripped 3 bases from V and 2 bases from J, with 6 bases between. The CDR3 protein is CASSSDTYNEQFF. CDR3 sequence (DNA): TGCGCCAGCAGCTCTGACACCTACAATGAGCAGTTCTTC.